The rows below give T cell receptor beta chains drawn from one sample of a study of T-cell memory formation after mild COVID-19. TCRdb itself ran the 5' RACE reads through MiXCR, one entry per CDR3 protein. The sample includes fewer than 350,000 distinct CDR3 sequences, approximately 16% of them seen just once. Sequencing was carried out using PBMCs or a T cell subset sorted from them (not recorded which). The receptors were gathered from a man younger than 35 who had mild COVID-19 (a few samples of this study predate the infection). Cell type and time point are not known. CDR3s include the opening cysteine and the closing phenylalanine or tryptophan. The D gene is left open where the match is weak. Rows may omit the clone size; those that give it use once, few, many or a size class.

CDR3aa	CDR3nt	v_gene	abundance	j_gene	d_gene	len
CASSQGRTGELFF	TGTGCCAGCAGCCAGGGACGGACCGGGGAGCTGTTTTTT	TRBV7-2	NA	TRBJ2-2	NA	13
CASSPLAGAGNEQFF	TGTGCCAGCAGCCCCCTAGCGGGGGCGGGCAATGAGCAGTTCTTC	TRBV7-3	NA	TRBJ2-1	TRBD2	15
CSARDSRRSNTEAFF	TGCAGTGCTAGAGACTCGCGACGATCGAACACTGAAGCTTTCTTT	TRBV20-1	NA	TRBJ1-1	NA	15
CASSATFYEQYF	TGCGCCAGCAGCGCCACATTCTACGAGCAGTACTTC	TRBV5-1	many	TRBJ2-7	NA	12
CSVRGAKETQYF	TGCAGCGTTCGCGGGGCAAAAGAGACCCAGTACTTC	TRBV29-1	NA	TRBJ2-5	NA	12
CASSVRGTSGPHDTQYF	TGTGCCAGCAGCGTACGAGGGACTAGCGGACCCCACGATACGCAGTATTTT	TRBV9	few	TRBJ2-3	TRBD2	17
CASSLLEGANYGYTF	TGTGCCAGCAGTTTACTGGAGGGTGCGAACTATGGCTACACCTTC	TRBV6-2/TRBV6-3	few	TRBJ1-2	NA	15
CASSQVAGVAGELFF	TGCGCCAGCAGCCAAGTCGCCGGGGTGGCCGGGGAGCTGTTTTTT	TRBV4-1	few	TRBJ2-2	NA	15
CASSPRDGAYEQYF	TGTGCCAGCAGCCCCCGTGACGGTGCCTACGAGCAGTACTTC	TRBV7-2	NA	TRBJ2-7	NA	14
CASSDPGTEVQETQYF	TGTGCCAGCAGTGACCCCGGGACAGAAGTCCAAGAGACCCAGTACTTC	TRBV6-5	few	TRBJ2-5	TRBD1	16
CASSRRFGRGNTEAFF	TGTGCCAGCAGTCGCCGATTTGGACGGGGGAACACTGAAGCTTTCTTT	TRBV27	few	TRBJ1-1	NA	16
CSVAYNEQFF	TGCAGCGTGGCCTACAATGAGCAGTTCTTC	TRBV29-1	few	TRBJ2-1	NA	10
CASSLLLPGQNIQYF	TGCGCCAGCAGTCTCCTCCTCCCGGGACAGAACATTCAGTACTTC	TRBV4-1	NA	TRBJ2-4	TRBD1	15
CASSQEGMGGYTF	TGCGCCAGCAGCCAGGAAGGCATGGGGGGCTACACCTTC	TRBV5-1	few	TRBJ1-2	NA	13
CASRPGPNTGELFF	TGCGCCTCAAGACCAGGCCCGAACACCGGGGAGCTGTTTTTT	TRBV5-1	NA	TRBJ2-2	NA	14
CASSLGQGKFF	TGTGCCAGCAGTTTGGGACAGGGAAAGTTCTTC	TRBV12-3/TRBV12-4	few	TRBJ2-1	TRBD1	11